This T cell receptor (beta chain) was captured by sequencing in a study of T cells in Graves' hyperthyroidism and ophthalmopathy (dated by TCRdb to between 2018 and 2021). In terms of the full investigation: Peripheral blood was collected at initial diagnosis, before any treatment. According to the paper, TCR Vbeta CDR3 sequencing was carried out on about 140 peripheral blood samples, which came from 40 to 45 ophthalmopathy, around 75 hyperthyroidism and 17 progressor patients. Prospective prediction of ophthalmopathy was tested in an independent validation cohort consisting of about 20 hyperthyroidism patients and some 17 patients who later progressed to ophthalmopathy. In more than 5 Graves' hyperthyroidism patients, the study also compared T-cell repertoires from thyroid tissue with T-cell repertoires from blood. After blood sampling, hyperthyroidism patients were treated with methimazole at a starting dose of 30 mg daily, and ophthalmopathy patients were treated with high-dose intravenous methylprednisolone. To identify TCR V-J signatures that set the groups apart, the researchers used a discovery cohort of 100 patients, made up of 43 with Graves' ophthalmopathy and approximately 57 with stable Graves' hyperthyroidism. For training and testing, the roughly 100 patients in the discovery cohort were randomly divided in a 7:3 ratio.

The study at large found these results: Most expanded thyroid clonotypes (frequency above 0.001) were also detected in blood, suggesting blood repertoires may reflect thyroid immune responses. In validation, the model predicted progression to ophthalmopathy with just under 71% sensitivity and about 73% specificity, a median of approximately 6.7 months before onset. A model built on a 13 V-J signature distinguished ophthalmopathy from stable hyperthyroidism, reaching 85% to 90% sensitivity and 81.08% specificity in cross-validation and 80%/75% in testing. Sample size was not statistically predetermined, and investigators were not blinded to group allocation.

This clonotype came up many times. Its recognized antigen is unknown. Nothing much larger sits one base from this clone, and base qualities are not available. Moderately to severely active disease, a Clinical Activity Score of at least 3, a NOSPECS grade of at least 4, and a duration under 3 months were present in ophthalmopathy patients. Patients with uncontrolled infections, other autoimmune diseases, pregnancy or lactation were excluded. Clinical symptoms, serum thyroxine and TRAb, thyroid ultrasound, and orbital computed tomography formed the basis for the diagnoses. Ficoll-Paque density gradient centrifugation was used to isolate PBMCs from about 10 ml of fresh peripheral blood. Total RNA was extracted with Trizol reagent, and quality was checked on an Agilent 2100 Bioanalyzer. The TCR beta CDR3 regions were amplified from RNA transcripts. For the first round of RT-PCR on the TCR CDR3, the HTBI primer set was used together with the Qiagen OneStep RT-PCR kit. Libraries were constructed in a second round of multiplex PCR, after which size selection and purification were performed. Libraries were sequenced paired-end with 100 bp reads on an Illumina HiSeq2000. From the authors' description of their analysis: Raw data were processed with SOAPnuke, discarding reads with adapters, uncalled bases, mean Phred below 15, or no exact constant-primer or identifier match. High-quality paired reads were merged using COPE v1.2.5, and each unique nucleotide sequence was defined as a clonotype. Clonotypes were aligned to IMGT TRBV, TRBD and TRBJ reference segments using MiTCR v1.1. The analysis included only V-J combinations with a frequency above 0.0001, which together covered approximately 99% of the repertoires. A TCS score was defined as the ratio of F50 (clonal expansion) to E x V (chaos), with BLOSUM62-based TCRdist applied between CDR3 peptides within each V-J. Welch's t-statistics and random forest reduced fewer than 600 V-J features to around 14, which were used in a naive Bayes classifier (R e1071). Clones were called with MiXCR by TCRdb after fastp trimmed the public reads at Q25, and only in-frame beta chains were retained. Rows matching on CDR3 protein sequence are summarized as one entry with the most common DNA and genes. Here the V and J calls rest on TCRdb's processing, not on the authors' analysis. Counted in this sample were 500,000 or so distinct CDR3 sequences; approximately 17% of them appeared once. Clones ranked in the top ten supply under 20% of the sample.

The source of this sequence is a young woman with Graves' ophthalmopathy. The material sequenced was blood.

The CDR3 region: CASSLWGRGGTEAFF. The bases are TGTGCCAGCAGTTTATGGGGCAGGGGGGGGACTGAAGCTTTCTTT. Recombination linked TRBV28 to TRBJ1-1; 7 middle bases align to TRBD1. Unmatched junction bases come to 6, with V trimmed by 0 bases and J by 5 bases. The CDR3 sequence holds 15 residues, the cysteine and phenylalanine included. Only the CDR3 part of the read is kept: 45 bases, read in frame from the first base. The germline V gene sets CDR1 to MDHEN and CDR2 to SYDVKM.